This is a list of T cell receptor beta chains from one sample in a study of neurological immune-mediated disorders. TCRdb used MiXCR to reprocess the 5' RACE reads, holding one entry per CDR3 protein. The data hold about 49,000 distinct CDR3 sequences, with 9% to 10% observed a single time. Sequenced sample: PBMCs. Receptors were obtained from a woman in her 40s in good health. Both conserved end residues are part of each CDR3. D genes are given only for firm matches. The size field is filled for only some rows; it gives once, few, many or a size class.

clone size	D gene	V gene	J gene	CDR3 DNA	CDR3 protein
many	NA	TRBV7-8	TRBJ2-5	TGTGCCAGCAGCTTCAGGGAGTACCAAGAGACCCAGTACTTC	CASSFREYQETQYF
NA	NA	TRBV6-1	TRBJ1-2	TGTGCCAGCAGCCCAAGGGGAGGGACCTATGGCTACACCTTC	CASSPRGGTYGYTF
many	TRBD1	TRBV11-2	TRBJ2-2	TGTGCCAGCAGCTACTTCAGGGGGCTAGACGGGGAGCTGTTTTTT	CASSYFRGLDGELFF
many	NA	TRBV5-1	TRBJ2-1	TGCGCCAGCAGCTCCGAGGTTTGGGGCTCCGACTACAATGAGCAGTTCTTC	CASSSEVWGSDYNEQFF
many	TRBD1	TRBV5-1	TRBJ2-4	TGCGCCAGCAGCTTTTGGACAGGGTCGGACATTCAGTACTTC	CASSFWTGSDIQYF
many	NA	TRBV7-2	TRBJ2-5	TGTGCCAGCAGCTTTTTGGACGGAGCCCAAGAGACCCAGTACTTC	CASSFLDGAQETQYF
many	NA	TRBV3-1	TRBJ1-5	TGTGCCAGCAGCCAAGATGGGCGGGGGCGAGGACAGCCCCAGCATTTT	CASSQDGRGRGQPQHF
few	TRBD1	TRBV18	TRBJ1-1	TGTGCCAGCTCACCCGGGACAGGGTCTATCGCTGAAGCTTTCTTT	CASSPGTGSIAEAFF
many	TRBD1	TRBV2	TRBJ1-2	TGTGCCAGCAACCCGACAGGGGGCGGTGGCTACACCTTC	CASNPTGGGGYTF
many	NA	TRBV4-3	TRBJ2-1	TGCGCCAGCAGCCAAGAGGGCGCAGCGGGTTGGGGTGAGCAGTTCTTC	CASSQEGAAGWGEQFF
many	NA	TRBV6-1	TRBJ1-6	TGTGCCAGCAGTGACAACGAATACAGGGTCAATTCACCCCTCCACTTT	CASSDNEYRVNSPLHF
many	TRBD2	TRBV10-3	TRBJ2-1	TGTGCCATCACCGAGATTCCGGGAGGAACTCACAATGAGCAGTTCTTC	CAITEIPGGTHNEQFF
many	NA	TRBV6-2/TRBV6-3	TRBJ2-2	TGTGCCAGCACGGACACGCCGCCGTTCGAGCTGTTTTTT	CASTDTPPFELFF
NA	NA	TRBV6-1	TRBJ2-2	TGTGCCAGCATGAGAGACACCGGGGAGCTGTTTTTT	CASMRDTGELFF
many	TRBD1	TRBV7-2	TRBJ2-2	TGTGCCAGCAGCTCTTCCTCGCCAGGGGGCAGGGGCGGGGAGCTGTTTTTT	CASSSSSPGGRGGELFF
few	NA	TRBV7-2	TRBJ2-5	TGTGCCAGCAGCTTAATGTACAGTCGTCAAGAGACCCAGTACTTC	CASSLMYSRQETQYF
many	NA	TRBV10-3	TRBJ1-2	TGTGCCATCAGTGAGACTGAGAACTATGGCTACACCTTC	CAISETENYGYTF
NA	NA	TRBV5-1	TRBJ1-1	TGCGCCAGCAGCGCTGGACGGCAGAACACTGAAGCTTTCTTT	CASSAGRQNTEAFF
many	TRBD2	TRBV18	TRBJ2-5	TGTGCCAGCTCACCAGGACTAGCGGGGTCAGGAGGAGAGACCCAGTACTTC	CASSPGLAGSGGETQYF
many	NA	TRBV9	TRBJ2-7	TGTGCCAGCAGCCCCCCGGGAGGGACAGACTACGAGCAGTACTTC	CASSPPGGTDYEQYF
many	NA	TRBV7-8	TRBJ2-7	TGTGCCAGCAGCCCCGGGCAAAAGGAGCAGTACTTC	CASSPGQKEQYF
many	NA	TRBV29-1	TRBJ2-5	TGCAGCGTTGGGGTCTTTACAGAACAAGAGACCCAGTACTTC	CSVGVFTEQETQYF
many	TRBD1	TRBV12-3/TRBV12-4	TRBJ2-7	TGTGCCAGCAGCCCCAAGGCAGGGGGCGAGCAGTACTTC	CASSPKAGGEQYF
NA	NA	TRBV6-5	TRBJ2-7	TGTGCCAGCAGTTACGTAGGGGGCTACGAGCAGTACTTC	CASSYVGGYEQYF
many	TRBD1	TRBV10-1	TRBJ1-5	TGCGCCAGCAGCCCCGGACAGGAGGGTGAGCCCCAGCATTTT	CASSPGQEGEPQHF
many	TRBD2	TRBV20-1	TRBJ2-1	TGCAGTGCTAGAGGGTCGCCTAGCGGGACCTACAATGAGCAGTTCTTC	CSARGSPSGTYNEQFF
many	NA	TRBV6-5	TRBJ1-1	TGTGCCAGCAGCTTCCATTCAAACACTGAAGCTTTCTTT	CASSFHSNTEAFF
many	NA	TRBV27	TRBJ1-1	TGTGCCAGCAGTTTATCAGGCACCACTGAAGCTTTCTTT	CASSLSGTTEAFF
many	TRBD1	TRBV12-3/TRBV12-4	TRBJ1-1	TGTGCCAGCAGTTTCCAGGGGGACACTGAAGCTTTCTTT	CASSFQGDTEAFF
many	NA	TRBV4-1	TRBJ2-7	TGCGCCAGCAGCCAAGCCACAGACCTCTCCTACGAGCAGTACTTC	CASSQATDLSYEQYF
many	NA	TRBV3-2	TRBJ1-2	TGTGCCAGCAGCCAAGTCTCGCAGGGAGATTGGTTTGGCTACACCTTC	CASSQVSQGDWFGYTF
many	TRBD1	TRBV6-2/TRBV6-3	TRBJ2-4	TGTGCCAGCAGTTACGGGACAGGGACCCCTTTAGCCAAAAACATTCAGTACTTC	CASSYGTGTPLAKNIQYF
many	TRBD2	TRBV7-2	TRBJ2-7	TGTGCCAGCAGCTTAGTGGGCAGCGGGGGGCTCGGGAACGAGCAGTACTTC	CASSLVGSGGLGNEQYF
many	NA	TRBV9	TRBJ1-4	TGTGCCAGCAGCGCGGGACCGAGTAATGAAAAACTGTTTTTT	CASSAGPSNEKLFF
many	NA	TRBV5-6	TRBJ2-1	TGTGCCAGCAGCTTGACAGACTACAATGAGCAGTTCTTC	CASSLTDYNEQFF
many	NA	TRBV20-1	TRBJ1-2	TGCAGTGTTGACAGGAAATTAAACTATGGCTACACCTTC	CSVDRKLNYGYTF
many	NA	TRBV9	TRBJ2-2	TGTGCCAGCAGCGTAGCTACGGGCCGGAACACCGGGGAGCTGTTTTTT	CASSVATGRNTGELFF
many	NA	TRBV14	TRBJ1-2	TGTGCCAGCAGCCAAGATATTCAGGGAAACTATGGCTACACCTTC	CASSQDIQGNYGYTF
medium-sized	TRBD2	TRBV6-5	TRBJ2-7	TGTGCCAGCAGTGCCCAGACTAGCGGGGCCCCCTACGAGCAGTACTTC	CASSAQTSGAPYEQYF
many	TRBD1	TRBV6-1	TRBJ1-5	TGTGCCAGCAGTCCGATTCAGACAGGGAATCAGCCCCAGCATTTT	CASSPIQTGNQPQHF
many	TRBD2	TRBV5-6	TRBJ2-1	TGTGCTACCCGCTTAGCGGGCCCACCCTCCTACAATGAGCAGTTCTTC	CATRLAGPPSYNEQFF
many	TRBD2	TRBV15	TRBJ2-1	TGTGCCACCAGCAGAGGACTAGCGGTTAATGAGCAGTTCTTC	CATSRGLAVNEQFF
few	NA	TRBV7-7	TRBJ2-2	TGTGCCAGCAGCCGGGACAACACCGGGGAGCTGTTTTTT	CASSRDNTGELFF
many	NA	TRBV14	TRBJ1-2	TGTGCCAGCAGCCCCAGGGTGATGTCCTATGGCTACACCTTC	CASSPRVMSYGYTF
many	NA	TRBV21-1	TRBJ2-7	TGTGCCAGCAGCAATGTGACAAACCCCCTCCACTACGAGCAGTACTTC	CASSNVTNPLHYEQYF
many	NA	TRBV9	TRBJ2-7	TGTGCCAGCAGCCTTTCCGGGCTTTCCTACGAGCAGTACTTC	CASSLSGLSYEQYF
many	NA	TRBV10-3	TRBJ2-5	TGTGCCATCAGTGAGTCAAAGGGTGTGGAGACCCAGTACTTC	CAISESKGVETQYF
many	NA	TRBV6-5	TRBJ1-5	TGTGCCACGGGCAATCAGCCCCAGCATTTT	CATGNQPQHF
medium-sized	TRBD1	TRBV5-1	TRBJ1-1	TGCGCCAGCAGCTTGGCAGGGGGCGCGGGGACTGAAGCTTTCTTT	CASSLAGGAGTEAFF
many	NA	TRBV5-1	TRBJ1-2	TGCGCCAGCAGCTTGGGCGGCAGGAGCTATGGCTACACCTTC	CASSLGGRSYGYTF
many	TRBD1	TRBV5-1	TRBJ2-6	TGCGCCAGCAGCGGATCCGGGACAGGGGCCCTCGTCCTGACTTTC	CASSGSGTGALVLTF
many	NA	TRBV29-1	TRBJ1-1	TGCAGCGTCGCTAGTTCCAGGTACACTGAAGCTTTCTTT	CSVASSRYTEAFF
NA	NA	TRBV7-7	TRBJ2-1	TGTGCTAGCAGCCTCGGGACGGAACCCTACAATGAGCAGTTCTTC	CASSLGTEPYNEQFF
many	NA	TRBV20-1	TRBJ1-2	TGCAGTCCCTCGGCCTTTAACTATGGCTACACCTTC	CSPSAFNYGYTF
many	NA	TRBV15	TRBJ2-5	TGTGCCACCGCCAGCGGGGACAAACAAGAGACCCAGTACTTC	CATASGDKQETQYF
many	NA	TRBV10-3	TRBJ2-1	TGTGCCATCGGCCCCGAGGGAGAGCAGTTCTTC	CAIGPEGEQFF
many	TRBD1	TRBV6-5	TRBJ1-5	TGTGCCAGCAGTAAACGGACAGGGAGGGGTCAGCCCCAGCATTTT	CASSKRTGRGQPQHF
many	NA	TRBV11-2	TRBJ1-1	TGTGCCAGCAGCTTAAGAGAGGCGGGGATTACGACTGAAGCTTTCTTT	CASSLREAGITTEAFF
NA	TRBD1	TRBV20-1	TRBJ2-7	TGCAGTGCTAGAGACCACGGGACAGGTTCCTACGAGCAGTACTTC	CSARDHGTGSYEQYF
NA	NA	TRBV20-1	TRBJ1-2	TGCAGTGCTAGACGGCGAAATATTGGCTACACCTTC	CSARRRNIGYTF